These T cell receptor beta chains were read from a single sample in a study of sequential checkpoint blockade in melanoma. The repertoire was sequenced with immunoSEQ multiplex PCR; TCRdb's copy has only in-frame clones and lacks some. This table holds roughly 20,000 clones, 27% found once. The sequenced sample was tumor tissue (inferred from file names), obtained from a patient given nivolumab and ipilimumab in sequence. The receptors originated from a human donor with melanoma. CDR3s include the opening cysteine and the closing phenylalanine or tryptophan. The order of the fields is D gene, clone size, J gene, V gene, CDR3 DNA, CDR3 protein. D genes are given only for firm matches. Size tells how often a clone was seen (once, few, many) or the class of an expanded clone, and some rows leave it out.

D: NA
size: NA
J: TRBJ2-4
V: TRBV19
DNA: TGTGCCAGTAGTATAAGCCGCTGGGGAAACATTCAGTACTTC
CDR3: CASSISRWGNIQYF

D: NA
size: NA
J: TRBJ1-2
V: TRBV11-3
DNA: TGTGCCAGCAGCTTAGTTCCGGGGATTGTATGGGATGGCTACACCTTC
CDR3: CASSLVPGIVWDGYTF

D: TRBD2
size: NA
J: TRBJ2-1
V: TRBV30
DNA: TGTGCCTGGAGTGTACTTCTACTAGCGGGGCAGAAGAAGTACAATGAGCAGTTCTTC
CDR3: CAWSVLLLAGQKKYNEQFF

D: NA
size: NA
J: TRBJ1-1
V: TRBV6-8
DNA: TGTGCCAGCAGTGCAGTGAACACTGAAGCTTTCTTT
CDR3: CASSAVNTEAFF

D: NA
size: NA
J: TRBJ2-1
V: TRBV7-1
DNA: TGTGCCAGCAGCTTAGGGACTGGGATCAATGAGCAGTTCTTC
CDR3: CASSLGTGINEQFF

D: TRBD2
size: NA
J: TRBJ2-7
V: TRBV14
DNA: TGTGCCAGCAGCCAAGAAGTGGGACTAGTCCACGAGCAGTACTTC
CDR3: CASSQEVGLVHEQYF

D: NA
size: few
J: TRBJ1-2
V: TRBV2
DNA: TGTGCCAGCAGTGATGACACCTATGGCTACACCTTC
CDR3: CASSDDTYGYTF

D: NA
size: NA
J: TRBJ2-5
V: TRBV19
DNA: TGTGCCAGTAGTATGGTGGCTGGGGGGACCCAGTACTTC
CDR3: CASSMVAGGTQYF

D: NA
size: NA
J: TRBJ1-2
V: TRBV18
DNA: TGTGCCAGCTCACAACAGGGAGGTGAGGGCTACACCTTC
CDR3: CASSQQGGEGYTF

D: NA
size: NA
J: TRBJ1-4
V: TRBV18
DNA: TGTGCCAGCTCTTCCCCCCGTGGGCAGGGCGAAGAAAAACTGTTTTTT
CDR3: CASSSPRGQGEEKLFF

D: TRBD2
size: NA
J: TRBJ2-1
V: TRBV4-1
DNA: TGCGCCAGCAGCCAGAGGGTTGGCGGGAGGGGAGATGAGCAGTTCTTC
CDR3: CASSQRVGGRGDEQFF

D: NA
size: NA
J: TRBJ2-5
V: TRBV18
DNA: TGTGCCAGCTCCGATGTGCGAGAGACCCAGTACTTC
CDR3: CASSDVRETQYF

D: NA
size: medium-sized
J: TRBJ1-4
V: TRBV10-2
DNA: TGCGCCAGCAGACGGGACACCTATCGTGAAAAACTGTTTTTT
CDR3: CASRRDTYREKLFF

D: NA
size: few
J: TRBJ1-1
V: TRBV29-1
DNA: TGCAGCGTCACGTGGTTCGGGAACACTGAAGCTTTCTTT
CDR3: CSVTWFGNTEAFF

D: TRBD2
size: few
J: TRBJ2-3
V: TRBV12-5
DNA: TGTGCCAGCACCCATAGCGGGGGTACTAGCACAGATACGCAGTATTTT
CDR3: CASTHSGGTSTDTQYF

D: TRBD1
size: few
J: TRBJ1-1
V: TRBV28
DNA: TGTGCCAGCAGCCTAATCGGACAGGGTGGCACTGAAGCTTTCTTT
CDR3: CASSLIGQGGTEAFF

D: TRBD1
size: NA
J: TRBJ2-7
V: TRBV11-3
DNA: TGTGCCAGCAGCTCCTACCAGGTTCAGGGGGCCTACGAGCAGTACTTC
CDR3: CASSSYQVQGAYEQYF

D: TRBD2
size: few
J: TRBJ2-3
V: TRBV28
DNA: TGTGCCAGCGTCCCGGGACTAGCGGGGGGGCAGAGAGATACGCAGTATTTT
CDR3: CASVPGLAGGQRDTQYF

D: NA
size: NA
J: TRBJ2-7
V: TRBV6-8
DNA: TGTGCCAGCAGTGATCTTGGCCTCGGCAAGTACTTC
CDR3: CASSDLGLGKYF

D: NA
size: NA
J: TRBJ1-1
V: TRBV19
DNA: TGTGCCAGTAGTGCTTCACAAATCAGTGAAGCTTTCTTT
CDR3: CASSASQISEAFF

D: NA
size: NA
J: TRBJ1-1
V: TRBV28
DNA: TGTGCCAGCAGTTTTCCCATTTCCGCGAACACTGAAGCTTTCTTT
CDR3: CASSFPISANTEAFF

D: NA
size: few
J: TRBJ1-6
V: TRBV11-3
DNA: TGTGCCAGCAGCGTTGACTCAGGGGTATCACCCCTCCACTTT
CDR3: CASSVDSGVSPLHF

D: TRBD1
size: NA
J: TRBJ1-4
V: TRBV18
DNA: TGTGCCAGCTCACCCGGGACAGGGTACGGGGAAAAACTGTTTTTT
CDR3: CASSPGTGYGEKLFF

D: TRBD1
size: NA
J: TRBJ2-1
V: TRBV19
DNA: TGTGCCAGTAGTAGTGGGGACAGTTACAATGAGCAGTTCTTC
CDR3: CASSSGDSYNEQFF

D: TRBD2
size: many
J: TRBJ2-5
V: TRBV6-8
DNA: TGTGCCAGCAGTGACGGTCGGGGGGTAAAAGAGACCCAGTACTTC
CDR3: CASSDGRGVKETQYF

D: TRBD2
size: NA
J: TRBJ2-3
V: TRBV15
DNA: TGTGCCACCAGCACTGATAGCGGGAGTGCAGATACGCAGTATTTT
CDR3: CATSTDSGSADTQYF

D: TRBD1
size: few
J: TRBJ1-6
V: TRBV6-8
DNA: TGTGCCAGCAGTTCCGGACAGGGGGGTTCACCCCTCCACTTT
CDR3: CASSSGQGGSPLHF

D: NA
size: few
J: TRBJ1-5
V: TRBV11-1
DNA: TGTGCCAGCAGCTTAGAAGTTGGCTTCTTGGGGAAAAATCAGCCCCAGCATTTT
CDR3: CASSLEVGFLGKNQPQHF

D: NA
size: NA
J: TRBJ2-5
V: TRBV1
DNA: TGCGCCAGCAGCCCCAGGGACCAAGAGACCCAGTACTTC
CDR3: CASSPRDQETQYF

D: TRBD1
size: NA
J: TRBJ1-2
V: TRBV7-6
DNA: TGTGCCAGCAGCCCCCAGGGGGAAGGCTATGGCTACACCTTC
CDR3: CASSPQGEGYGYTF

D: TRBD2
size: NA
J: TRBJ2-2
V: TRBV6-8
DNA: TGTGCCAGCAGCTGGATTCTAGCGGGAGGGCCGTGGGACACCGGGGAGCTGTTTTTT
CDR3: CASSWILAGGPWDTGELFF

D: NA
size: NA
J: TRBJ2-1
V: TRBV6-8
DNA: TGTGCCAGCAATACAGGACAGTTTGAGGACTTCTCCTACAATGAGCAGTTCTTC
CDR3: CASNTGQFEDFSYNEQFF

D: NA
size: NA
J: TRBJ1-1
V: TRBV5-1
DNA: TGCGCCAGCAGCATTCAGGCGCAGGGCGGGAACACTGAAGCTTTCTTT
CDR3: CASSIQAQGGNTEAFF

D: TRBD2
size: NA
J: TRBJ2-7
V: TRBV10-3
DNA: TGTGCCATCAGAGGGACTAGCGATACCGAGGGGGGAATTTACGAGCAGTACTTC
CDR3: CAIRGTSDTEGGIYEQYF

D: TRBD1
size: NA
J: TRBJ1-5
V: TRBV5-1
DNA: TGCGCCAGCAGCCTCGGGACAGCTAGCAATCAGCCCCAGCATTTT
CDR3: CASSLGTASNQPQHF

D: TRBD1
size: few
J: TRBJ2-1
V: TRBV6-8
DNA: TGTGCCAGCGGCCCCAGGGGACAGGGTATGGATGAGCAGTTCTTC
CDR3: CASGPRGQGMDEQFF

D: NA
size: NA
J: TRBJ2-2
V: TRBV29-1
DNA: TGCAGCGCCTTTGGGTCAGCGAACACCGGGGAGCTGTTTTTT
CDR3: CSAFGSANTGELFF

D: NA
size: few
J: TRBJ2-1
V: TRBV11-3
DNA: TGTGCCAGCAGCTTGGGAGGAGGGTTGAATGAGCAGTTCTTC
CDR3: CASSLGGGLNEQFF

D: NA
size: medium-sized
J: TRBJ1-1
V: TRBV19
DNA: TGTGCCAGTAGTATTTTGCTGGCCTCTGAAGCTTTCTTT
CDR3: CASSILLASEAFF

D: TRBD1
size: few
J: TRBJ2-6
V: TRBV11-3
DNA: TGTGCCAGCAGCTTGGGGACAGGGGGCTTTATCTCTGGGGCCAACGTCCTGACTTTC
CDR3: CASSLGTGGFISGANVLTF

D: NA
size: few
J: TRBJ2-6
V: TRBV14
DNA: TGTGCCAGCAGCCCCCTGAGTGGGGCCAACGTCCTGACTTTC
CDR3: CASSPLSGANVLTF

D: NA
size: few
J: TRBJ1-1
V: TRBV23-1
DNA: TGCGCCAGCAGCTTAGAGGGGGGCACTGAAGCTTTCTTT
CDR3: CASSLEGGTEAFF

D: TRBD1
size: NA
J: TRBJ1-5
V: TRBV6-4
DNA: TGTGCCAGCAGTTTAACCCAGGGGGGACAGCCCCAGCATTTT
CDR3: CASSLTQGGQPQHF

D: NA
size: few
J: TRBJ1-4
V: TRBV19
DNA: TGTGCCAGTCCCGATGGCCCAGACCCAACTAATGAAAAACTGTTTTTT
CDR3: CASPDGPDPTNEKLFF

D: NA
size: NA
J: TRBJ2-1
V: TRBV14
DNA: TGTGCCAGCAGCCAACACGTCGGGCTGAGCTCCTACAATGAGCAGTTCTTC
CDR3: CASSQHVGLSSYNEQFF

D: TRBD1
size: few
J: TRBJ2-3
V: TRBV11-3
DNA: TGTGCCAGCAGCTGGTTGGACAGGGGGACAGATACGCAGTATTTT
CDR3: CASSWLDRGTDTQYF

D: TRBD1
size: many
J: TRBJ1-1
V: TRBV23-1
DNA: TGCGCCAGCAGCCAGAAGACAGGGGGCACTGAAGCTTTCTTT
CDR3: CASSQKTGGTEAFF

D: TRBD1
size: NA
J: TRBJ2-1
V: TRBV6-8
DNA: TGTGCCAGCGGACAGGGACCCTCCTACAATGAGCAGTTCTTC
CDR3: CASGQGPSYNEQFF

D: NA
size: NA
J: TRBJ2-7
V: TRBV11-3
DNA: TGTGCCAGCAGCTTAGATCCCGGACAGACCTACGAGCAGTACTTC
CDR3: CASSLDPGQTYEQYF

D: NA
size: few
J: TRBJ2-2
V: TRBV10-3
DNA: TGTGCCATCAGTGAGTTTACGGGTGGTGCTTCCGGGGAGCTGTTTTTT
CDR3: CAISEFTGGASGELFF

D: NA
size: NA
J: TRBJ1-2
V: TRBV29-1
DNA: TGCAGCGTTCCGCGGGGCGGCAGGGAGGACGGCTACACCTTC
CDR3: CSVPRGGREDGYTF

D: NA
size: few
J: TRBJ1-6
V: TRBV1
DNA: TGCGCCAGCAGCCGAACGTGGGAGGGGCGTACACCCCTCCACTTT
CDR3: CASSRTWEGRTPLHF

D: TRBD2
size: many
J: TRBJ2-5
V: TRBV28
DNA: TGTGCCAGCAGCCCCGGGACTAGCGGGGGGGCGATTGAGACCCAGTACTTC
CDR3: CASSPGTSGGAIETQYF

D: TRBD1
size: NA
J: TRBJ1-5
V: TRBV29-1
DNA: TGCAGCGCCCACGGGCCCGGGACAGGGGGCATCTATAGCAATCAGCCCCAGCATTTT
CDR3: CSAHGPGTGGIYSNQPQHF

D: NA
size: NA
J: TRBJ1-1
V: TRBV18
DNA: TGTGCCAGCTCACCGGAACAGCGCTATGAAGCTTTCTTT
CDR3: CASSPEQRYEAFF

D: TRBD1
size: NA
J: TRBJ2-1
V: TRBV7-6
DNA: TGTGCCAGCAGCTTGGGAAGGACAGGGGGACTCGATGAGCAGTTCTTC
CDR3: CASSLGRTGGLDEQFF

D: NA
size: NA
J: TRBJ2-1
V: TRBV11-3
DNA: TGTGCCAGCAGCTCCTTAGGGTTAGTCGGGGATGAGCAGTTCTTC
CDR3: CASSSLGLVGDEQFF

D: TRBD2
size: NA
J: TRBJ2-1
V: TRBV5-1
DNA: TGCGCCAGCAGCGGACGACTAGCGGGCCTTAACAATGAGCAGTTCTTC
CDR3: CASSGRLAGLNNEQFF